This TCR beta chain derives from a study of OX40 agonist ivuxolimab in advanced cancers. Study summary: It was permissible to have had prior anti-PD-1, anti-PD-L1 or anti-CTLA-4 therapy, and around 40% had some.

CDR1 and CDR2 (germline): MGHRA, YSYEKL. This CDR3 has 15 residues. Trimming removed 4 bases from V and 4 bases from J; junction bases left unmatched: 7. The assay was immunoSEQ multiplex PCR, and TCRdb's table has in-frame clones only and misses some. This sample carries approximately 68,000 clones, more than 85% of them seen once, and the ten largest clones take roughly 9.7%. Comments on this clone: Other DNA sequences in the sample encode the same CDR3.

The material was CD4+ or CD8+ T cells sorted from blood, obtained in a trial of the OX40 agonist ivuxolimab. The TCR sequence derives from an adult with an advanced solid tumor such as melanoma, head and neck, liver or kidney cancer. The rearrangement joins TRBV4-1 to TRBJ2-5, with TRBD2 matching over 9 bases. This chain's CDR3 is CASSPLAGGPETQYF. CDR3 DNA: TGCGCCAGCAGCCCATTGGCGGGGGGGCCAGAGACCCAGTACTTC.